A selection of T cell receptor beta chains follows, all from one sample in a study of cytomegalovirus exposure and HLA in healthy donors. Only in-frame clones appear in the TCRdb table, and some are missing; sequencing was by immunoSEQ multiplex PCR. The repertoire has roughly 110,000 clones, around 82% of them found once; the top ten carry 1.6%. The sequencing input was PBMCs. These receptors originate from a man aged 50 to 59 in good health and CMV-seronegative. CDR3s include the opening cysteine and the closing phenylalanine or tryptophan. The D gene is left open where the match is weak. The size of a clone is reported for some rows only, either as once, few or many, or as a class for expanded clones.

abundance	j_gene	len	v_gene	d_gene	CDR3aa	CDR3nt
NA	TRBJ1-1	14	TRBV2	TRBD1	CASQEQGWGTEAFF	TGTGCCAGTCAGGAACAGGGGTGGGGGACTGAAGCTTTCTTT
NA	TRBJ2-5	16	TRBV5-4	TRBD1	CASSLDPGTAQETQYF	TGTGCCAGCAGCTTGGACCCCGGGACAGCCCAAGAGACCCAGTACTTC
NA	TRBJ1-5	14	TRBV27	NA	CASSLGQGNQPQHF	TGTGCCAGCAGTTTGGGGCAGGGGAATCAGCCCCAGCATTTT
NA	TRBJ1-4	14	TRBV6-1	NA	CASSGTATNEKLFF	TGTGCCAGCAGTGGGACAGCAACTAATGAAAAACTGTTTTTT
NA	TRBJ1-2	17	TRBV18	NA	CASSHRRGESPNYGYTF	TGTGCCAGCTCACACCGGAGGGGCGAATCTCCTAACTATGGCTACACCTTC
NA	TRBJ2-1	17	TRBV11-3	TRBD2	CASSARRTSGGNNEQFF	TGTGCCAGCAGCGCGCGACGGACTAGCGGGGGTAACAATGAGCAGTTCTTC
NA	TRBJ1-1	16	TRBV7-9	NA	CASSPNSGRGGTEAFF	TGTGCCAGCAGCCCCAATTCGGGTCGGGGGGGGACTGAAGCTTTCTTT
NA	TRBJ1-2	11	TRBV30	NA	CAWVRVLGYTF	TGTGCCTGGGTCCGAGTGCTTGGCTACACCTTC
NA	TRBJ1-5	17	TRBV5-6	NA	CASTIQGFGYSNQPQHF	TGTGCCAGCACCATACAGGGATTTGGGTATAGCAATCAGCCCCAGCATTTT
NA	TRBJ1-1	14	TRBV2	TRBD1	CASSSQGLNTEAFF	TGTGCCAGCAGCTCACAGGGGCTCAACACTGAAGCTTTCTTT
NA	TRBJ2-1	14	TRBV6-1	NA	CASNEGGPYNEQFF	TGTGCCAGCAATGAGGGGGGGCCGTACAATGAGCAGTTCTTC
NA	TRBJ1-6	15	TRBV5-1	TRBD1	CASSIGQGGNSPLHF	TGCGCCAGCAGCATAGGACAGGGTGGGAATTCACCCCTCCACTTT
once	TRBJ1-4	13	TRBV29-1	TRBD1	CSVRETGSEKLFF	TGCAGCGTTCGGGAGACAGGGTCCGAAAAACTGTTTTTT
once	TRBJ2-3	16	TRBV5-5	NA	CASREQGRTSTDTQYF	TGTGCCAGCAGGGAACAAGGGAGAACTAGCACAGATACGCAGTATTTT
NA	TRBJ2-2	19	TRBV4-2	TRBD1	CASSQESFRGQRSTGELFF	TGTGCCAGCAGCCAAGAAAGTTTCAGGGGACAGCGATCCACCGGGGAGCTGTTTTTT
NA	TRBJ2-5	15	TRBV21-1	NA	CANRDREEYQETQYF	TGTGCCAACCGGGACAGGGAGGAGTACCAAGAGACCCAGTACTTC
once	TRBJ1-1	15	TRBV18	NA	CASSPWKTMNTEAFF	TGTGCCAGCTCACCTTGGAAGACTATGAACACTGAAGCTTTCTTT
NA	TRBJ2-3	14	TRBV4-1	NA	CASSQYMSTDTQYF	TGCGCCAGCAGCCAATACATGTCCACAGATACGCAGTATTTT
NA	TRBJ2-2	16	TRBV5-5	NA	CASSLRLDPNTGELFF	TGTGCCAGCAGCCTCCGGCTAGATCCGAACACCGGGGAGCTGTTTTTT
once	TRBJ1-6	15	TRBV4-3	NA	CASSARDINNSPLHF	TGCGCCAGCAGCGCCCGGGACATCAATAATTCACCCCTCCACTTT
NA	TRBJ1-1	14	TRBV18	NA	CASSPSTGNTEAFF	TGTGCCAGCTCACCATCCACAGGGAACACTGAAGCTTTCTTT
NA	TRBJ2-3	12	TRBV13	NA	CASSLQGHTQYF	TGTGCCAGCAGCTTACAGGGTCATACGCAGTATTTT
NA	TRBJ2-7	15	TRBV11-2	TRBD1	CASSWGQGRPYEQYF	TGTGCCAGCAGTTGGGGACAGGGGCGACCCTACGAGCAGTACTTC
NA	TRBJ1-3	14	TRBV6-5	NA	CASSTRRRGNTIYF	TGTGCCAGCAGTACTCGGAGGAGGGGAAACACCATATATTTT
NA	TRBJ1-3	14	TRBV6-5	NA	CASSLTPVGNTIYF	TGTGCCAGCAGCCTCACGCCGGTAGGAAACACCATATATTTT
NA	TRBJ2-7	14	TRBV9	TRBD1	CASSFGTGTYEQYF	TGTGCCAGCAGCTTCGGGACAGGAACCTACGAGCAGTACTTC
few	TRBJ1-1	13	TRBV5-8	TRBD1	CASRLRGQTEAFF	TGTGCCAGCAGGTTGAGGGGGCAAACTGAAGCTTTCTTT
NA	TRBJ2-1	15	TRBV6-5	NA	CASSRGGRGYNEQFF	TGTGCCAGCAGTAGGGGAGGACGGGGCTACAATGAGCAGTTCTTC
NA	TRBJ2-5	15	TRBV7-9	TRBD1	CASSPVRTGGETQYF	TGTGCCAGCAGCCCAGTAAGGACAGGGGGAGAGACCCAGTACTTC
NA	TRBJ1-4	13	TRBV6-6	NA	CASSYSDPEKLFF	TGTGCCAGCAGTTACAGCGATCCAGAAAAACTGTTTTTT
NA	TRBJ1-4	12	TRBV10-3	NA	CAIKGANEKLFF	TGTGCCATCAAGGGGGCTAATGAAAAACTGTTTTTT
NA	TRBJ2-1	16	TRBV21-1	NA	CASSGRDRDVYNEQFF	TGTGCCAGCAGCGGCCGGGACAGGGACGTATACAATGAGCAGTTCTTC
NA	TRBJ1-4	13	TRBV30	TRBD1	CAWSTGAAEKLFF	TGTGCCTGGAGTACAGGGGCCGCTGAAAAACTGTTTTTT
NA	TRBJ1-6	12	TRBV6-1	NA	CASEEGYSPLHF	TGTGCCAGCGAGGAGGGTTATTCACCCCTCCACTTT
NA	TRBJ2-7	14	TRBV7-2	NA	CASSLNPGSYEQYF	TGTGCCAGCAGCTTAAACCCGGGGTCCTACGAGCAGTACTTC
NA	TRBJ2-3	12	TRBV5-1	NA	CASSSVPDTQYF	TGCGCCAGCAGTTCGGTTCCAGATACGCAGTATTTT
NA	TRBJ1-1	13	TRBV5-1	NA	CASSLAGNTEAFF	TGCGCCAGCAGCTTGGCCGGGAACACTGAAGCTTTCTTT
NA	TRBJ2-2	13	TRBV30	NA	CAWSVRGGGELFF	TGTGCCTGGAGTGTACGGGGTGGCGGGGAGCTGTTTTTT
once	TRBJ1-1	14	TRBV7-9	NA	CASSLAAANTEAFF	TGTGCCAGCAGCTTAGCGGCGGCGAACACTGAAGCTTTCTTT
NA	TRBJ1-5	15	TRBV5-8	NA	CASSTTAESNQPQHF	TGTGCCAGCAGCACAACGGCGGAGAGCAATCAGCCCCAGCATTTT
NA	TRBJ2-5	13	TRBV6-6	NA	CASSPYSGGTQYF	TGTGCCAGCAGTCCCTACAGCGGTGGGACCCAGTACTTC
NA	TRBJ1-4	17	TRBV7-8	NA	CASSRRQSLATNEKLFF	TGTGCCAGCAGCCGTAGACAGTCTCTTGCAACTAATGAAAAACTGTTTTTT
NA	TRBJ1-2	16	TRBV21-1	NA	CASTPPTGQGPTGYTF	TGTGCCAGCACTCCTCCTACGGGACAGGGACCCACTGGCTACACCTTC
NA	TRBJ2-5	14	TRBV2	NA	CASQGIAEQETQYF	TGTGCTAGCCAAGGCATAGCGGAACAAGAGACCCAGTACTTC
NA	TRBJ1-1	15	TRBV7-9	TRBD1	CASSLNRGTNTEAFF	TGTGCCAGCAGCTTAAACAGGGGCACTAACACTGAAGCTTTCTTT
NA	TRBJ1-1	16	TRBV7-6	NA	CASSRGIGGEDTEAFF	TGTGCCAGCAGCCGCGGCATTGGGGGCGAAGACACTGAAGCTTTCTTT
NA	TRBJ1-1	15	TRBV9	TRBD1	CASSPLRPGQGPAFF	TGTGCCAGCAGCCCGCTGCGGCCGGGACAGGGACCAGCTTTCTTT
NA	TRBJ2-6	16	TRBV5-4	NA	CASSPRLGSGANVLTF	TGTGCCAGCAGCCCCCGACTGGGCTCTGGGGCCAACGTCCTGACTTTC
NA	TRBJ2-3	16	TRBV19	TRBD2	CASRDASGGEADTQYF	TGTGCCAGCCGTGACGCTAGCGGGGGGGAGGCAGATACGCAGTATTTT
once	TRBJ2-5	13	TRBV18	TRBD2	CASSLAGKETQYF	TGTGCCAGCTCACTAGCGGGGAAAGAGACCCAGTACTTC
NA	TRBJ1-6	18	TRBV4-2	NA	CASSQEWSFGLANSPLHF	TGTGCCAGCAGCCAAGAATGGAGTTTTGGCCTTGCAAATTCACCCCTCCACTTT
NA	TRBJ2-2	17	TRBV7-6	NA	CASSSTGGRAVVGELFF	TGTGCCAGCAGCTCCACTGGGGGCAGGGCCGTTGTCGGGGAGCTGTTTTTT
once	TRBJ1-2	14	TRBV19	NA	CATETQRGRYGYTF	TGTGCCACCGAAACCCAGCGGGGGCGTTACGGCTACACCTTC